A selection of T cell receptor beta chains follows, all from one sample in a study of cytomegalovirus exposure and HLA in healthy donors. Assay: immunoSEQ multiplex PCR; the TCRdb copy retains only in-frame clones and omits some. This sample carries about 98,000 clones, around 75% of them seen once, and the ten largest clones take approximately 11%. The specimen sequenced was PBMCs. Receptors were obtained from a man aged 18 to 29 in good health and CMV-seropositive. CDR3s include the opening cysteine and the closing phenylalanine or tryptophan. The D gene is left open where the match is weak. Clone size is shown for a subset of rows, as once, few, many or a class of expanded clone.

v_call	clone_size	j_call	d_call	cdr3_nt	cdr3_aa
TRBV27	.	TRBJ1-6	.	TGTGCCAGCAGTTTCTACAGTAATGGTTCACCCCTCCACTTT	CASSFYSNGSPLHF
TRBV10-2	.	TRBJ2-5	.	TGCGCCAGCAGGGGGCCAGTTCGGTGGGAGACCCAGTACTTC	CASRGPVRWETQYF
TRBV4-2	once	TRBJ1-6	.	TGTGCCAGCAGCCAAGAAACCTATTCACCAGGGTCACCCCTCCACTTT	CASSQETYSPGSPLHF
TRBV7-9	once	TRBJ1-2	.	TGTGCCAGCAGCGGGTTTGTGGTCAGGGAGGACTATGGCTACACCTTC	CASSGFVVREDYGYTF
TRBV19	.	TRBJ1-1	.	TGTGCCAGTAGGTCAGGCCTGAACACTGAAGCTTTCTTT	CASRSGLNTEAFF
TRBV6-5	.	TRBJ1-6	.	TGTGCCAGCAGTTACACTACGTATAATTCACCCCTCCACTTT	CASSYTTYNSPLHF
TRBV5-8	.	TRBJ2-5	.	TGTGCCAGCAGCGGCAACCGGGGACAAGAGACCCAGTACTTC	CASSGNRGQETQYF
TRBV2	few	TRBJ1-1	.	TGTGCCAGCCCCAGGAACACTGAAGCTTTCTTT	CASPRNTEAFF
TRBV27	.	TRBJ1-2	.	TGTGCCAGCAGTTTAGGGCCGATTAACTATGGCTACACCTTC	CASSLGPINYGYTF
TRBV7-9	.	TRBJ2-3	TRBD1	TGTGCCAGCAGCTTAGTTGGGGGACAGGGGGCAGAAGATACGCAGTATTTT	CASSLVGGQGAEDTQYF
TRBV9	.	TRBJ2-2	.	TGTGCCAGCAGCGACCTAAGGACTACCACCGGGGAGCTGTTTTTT	CASSDLRTTTGELFF
TRBV7-2	.	TRBJ1-2	.	TGTGCCAGCAGCTTAGCTGCACAGGGCGCCCGTAAGAGCTATGGCTACACCTTC	CASSLAAQGARKSYGYTF
TRBV5-6	once	TRBJ1-6	TRBD1	TGTGCCAGCAGCCGGGACAGAGATCATTCACCCCTCCACTTT	CASSRDRDHSPLHF
TRBV2	.	TRBJ1-6	.	TGTGCCAGCAGTGAATCGGGACACCTAGCCTCACCCCTCCACTTT	CASSESGHLASPLHF
TRBV7-6	.	TRBJ1-4	TRBD1	TGTGCCAGCAGCTCCCCGTGGGGACAGGGCGAAAAACTGTTTTTT	CASSSPWGQGEKLFF
TRBV6-5	.	TRBJ2-3	TRBD2	TGTGCCAGCAGCCGGGGGGGGGCTAGGGATACGCAGTATTTT	CASSRGGARDTQYF
TRBV6-1	.	TRBJ1-5	.	TGTGCCAGCACTGTGACAGGTTTCGATCAGCCCCAGCATTTT	CASTVTGFDQPQHF
TRBV5-1	.	TRBJ1-1	TRBD1	TGCGCCAGCAGCTTGAGCTTTGGGACAGGGGCTGAAGCTTTCTTT	CASSLSFGTGAEAFF
TRBV30	.	TRBJ2-4	.	TGTGCCTGGACCGCGACGGGAAACATTCAGTACTTC	CAWTATGNIQYF
TRBV30	.	TRBJ1-6	.	TGTGCCTGGAGTGTGATTGGGGGCCGGGGTTCACCCCTCCACTTT	CAWSVIGGRGSPLHF
TRBV28	.	TRBJ1-5	TRBD1	TGTGCCAGCAACTCACGGGGACAGCATCAGCCCCAGCATTTT	CASNSRGQHQPQHF
TRBV6-5	.	TRBJ2-7	TRBD1	TGTGCCAGCAGTCACCCAGACAGGGGAGGTGAGCAGTACTTC	CASSHPDRGGEQYF
TRBV7-9	.	TRBJ1-1	.	TGTGCCAGCAGCCGGGGGGCGCCGGACACTGAAGCTTTCTTT	CASSRGAPDTEAFF
TRBV30	few	TRBJ2-1	TRBD2	TGTGCCTGGACTTCCGGGACTAGCGGATACAATGAGCAGTTCTTC	CAWTSGTSGYNEQFF
TRBV2	.	TRBJ1-5	.	TGTGCCAGCAGGGTACGCAGGAGCAATCAGCCCCAGCATTTT	CASRVRRSNQPQHF
TRBV2	.	TRBJ2-1	TRBD1	TGTGCCAGCAGTGGTTCCGGGACAGGGGCCTACAATGAGCAGTTCTTC	CASSGSGTGAYNEQFF
TRBV5-1	.	TRBJ2-3	TRBD2	TGCGCCAGCAGCTTGGGGCGGGGGATAGGCACAGATACGCAGTATTTT	CASSLGRGIGTDTQYF
TRBV5-1	.	TRBJ2-5	.	TGCGCCAGCAGCTTGGATCCGGGGAGCCAAGAGACCCAGTACTTC	CASSLDPGSQETQYF
TRBV5-4	.	TRBJ1-2	.	TGTGCCAGCAGCTCTTTCGTCCGGGATGGCTACACCTTC	CASSSFVRDGYTF
TRBV29-1	.	TRBJ1-4	.	TGCAGCGTTGAATTGGAGAGAAAACTGTTTTTT	CSVELERKLFF
TRBV5-1	.	TRBJ1-1	.	TGCGCCAGCAGCAACCCCCAGGGTGTCGGGGGGACTGAAGCTTTCTTT	CASSNPQGVGGTEAFF
TRBV18	.	TRBJ1-1	.	TGTGCCAGCTCACTAACCAGGGGCGAGTTGAACACTGAAGCTTTCTTT	CASSLTRGELNTEAFF
TRBV7-9	few	TRBJ2-1	TRBD2	TGTGCCAGCAGCTCGGGACTAGGTGGCAATGAGCAGTTCTTC	CASSSGLGGNEQFF
TRBV6-5	.	TRBJ2-7	.	TGTGCCAGCAGTGCCGACAGGAACGAGCAGTACTTC	CASSADRNEQYF
TRBV27	few	TRBJ2-7	.	TGTGCCAGCAGGAACAGGGCGACCTACGAGCAGTACTTC	CASRNRATYEQYF
TRBV5-6	.	TRBJ1-2	.	TGTGCCAGCAGCTTGGTACAGCCTAACCATGGCTACACCTTC	CASSLVQPNHGYTF
TRBV4-2	.	TRBJ2-1	TRBD1	TGTGCCAGCAGCCAAGCCGCGGGACAGGGGAGGAATGAGCAGTTCTTC	CASSQAAGQGRNEQFF
TRBV2	.	TRBJ2-7	.	TGTGCCAGCGGAGCTCCACAGGGTTTAAGCTACGAGCAGTACTTC	CASGAPQGLSYEQYF
TRBV5-4	.	TRBJ1-4	TRBD1	TGTGCCAGCAGCTTGGGGGGGACAGTAAATGAAAAACTGTTTTTT	CASSLGGTVNEKLFF
TRBV27	.	TRBJ2-3	TRBD2	TGTGCCAGCAGTTTATCGACTAGCGGCACAGATACGCAGTATTTT	CASSLSTSGTDTQYF
TRBV5-4	.	TRBJ2-3	TRBD2	TGTGCCAGCAGCAGACTAGCGGGGGGAGACACAGATACGCAGTATTTT	CASSRLAGGDTDTQYF
TRBV25-1	.	TRBJ1-2	TRBD1	TGTGCCAGCACAGGGGACAGCAGCTACACCTTC	CASTGDSSYTF
TRBV11-2	.	TRBJ2-7	.	TGTGCCAGCAGCCTGGGCGACGAGCAGTACTTC	CASSLGDEQYF
TRBV28	.	TRBJ1-5	.	TGTGCCAGCAGATCGACGGCAGGAAATCTCGTCAGTCAGCCCCAGCATTTT	CASRSTAGNLVSQPQHF
TRBV14	.	TRBJ2-7	TRBD1	TGTGCCAGCAGCCAAGAGGGCAGGGGGTACGAGCAGTACTTC	CASSQEGRGYEQYF